The source of this TCR beta chain is a study of T-cell reconstitution after alpha-beta-depleted transplantation in children. The table lists this clonotype with many counts. The CDR3 covers 15 residues. Trimming removed 1 base at V and 8 bases at J, with 16 bases between. Germline loops: CDR1 SGHRS, CDR2 YFSETQ. Library preparation (for TCRbeta) was performed with unique molecular identifiers. TCRdb fed the PCR reads into MiXCR, producing one record per CDR3 protein. Of hundreds of thousands of distinct CDR3 sequences detected, about 9.5% appear once; the ten largest clones hold roughly 7%. The J gene is TRBJ2-1, the V gene TRBV5-1; no definite D call. The specimen was PBMCs, collected before TCRalphabeta/CD19-depleted stem cell transplant. This receptor was taken from a boy under three years old with acute myeloid leukemia, due to receive a stem cell transplant. The CDR3 DNA is TGCGCCAGCAGCTTGCTCCAGCACCTAGGCCATGAGCAGTTCTTC. Translation gives CASSLLQHLGHEQFF.